The clone carrying this TCR beta chain was observed at least ten times. The target antigen is unknown. The record originates from a study of early T cells in non-severe SARS-CoV-2 infection. Study background: Sequenced material consisted of bulk RNA (from unsorted whole blood), and chains were unpaired.

Findings of the study overall: Comparison of clonotypes with VDJdb favored anti-spike CD8 responses while missing private and CD4 specificities.

cDNA molecules, individually, were tagged with unique molecular identifiers. MiXCR, run by TCRdb on the 5' RACE reads, gives a single entry per CDR3 protein. The sample holds about 76,000 distinct CDR3 sequences; approximately 12% are singletons and the top ten take about 3%. Germline lookup yields CDR1 LGHDT and CDR2 YNNKEL (reference sequence). V was cut by 3 bases and J by 6 bases, with 15 bases left in between. The CDR3 contains 15 residues. Sequencing input: whole blood. The origin of this receptor is an adult who was a healthcare worker with PCR-confirmed SARS-CoV-2 infection or an uninfected control (not recorded which). This chain uses TRBV3-1 with TRBJ2-1, with D perhaps assigned TRBD1 or TRBD2 (6 bases each). CDR3: CASSQGGATGNEQFF. For the CDR3, the DNA is TGTGCCAGCAGCCAGGGGGGAGCGACAGGCAATGAGCAGTTCTTC.